There are a few counts of the clone carrying this T cell receptor beta chain. The data belong to a study of T cells after yellow fever vaccination. Looked up from germline, CDR1 is LGHNA and CDR2 is YSLEER. This CDR3 comprises 17 residues. V shed 4 bases and J shed 3 bases, with 16 bases lying between them. Each CDR3 protein is one row after TCRdb ran MiXCR on the 5' RACE reads. The sample has a few hundred thousand distinct CDR3 sequences, 3.6% seen once; the top ten hold 23%. The chain couples TRBV4-3 to TRBJ2-6, with D tentatively TRBD2 (6 bases). The receptor was derived from a man aged 18 to 30 who received the YFV17D yellow fever vaccine. The sample consisted of PBMCs, taken on the day of the yellow fever booster vaccination. CDR3 nucleotides: TGCGCCAGCAGCCGGAGGGGACGGCTGAGTGGGGCCAACGTCCTGACTTTC. Translating gives CASSRRGRLSGANVLTF.